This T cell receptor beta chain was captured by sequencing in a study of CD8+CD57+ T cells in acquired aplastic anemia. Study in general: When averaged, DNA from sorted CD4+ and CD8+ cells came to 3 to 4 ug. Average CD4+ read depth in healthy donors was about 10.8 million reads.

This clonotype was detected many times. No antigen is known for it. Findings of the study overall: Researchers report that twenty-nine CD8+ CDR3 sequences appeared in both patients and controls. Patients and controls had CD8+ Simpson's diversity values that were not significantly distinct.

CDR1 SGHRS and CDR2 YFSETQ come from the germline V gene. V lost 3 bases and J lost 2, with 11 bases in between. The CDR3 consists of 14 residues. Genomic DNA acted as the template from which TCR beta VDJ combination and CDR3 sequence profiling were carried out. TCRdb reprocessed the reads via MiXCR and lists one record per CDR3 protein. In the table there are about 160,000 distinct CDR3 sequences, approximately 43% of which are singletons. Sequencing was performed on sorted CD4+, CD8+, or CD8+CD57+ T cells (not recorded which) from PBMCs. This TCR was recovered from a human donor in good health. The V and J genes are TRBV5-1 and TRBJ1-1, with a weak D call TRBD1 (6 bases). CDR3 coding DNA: TGCGCCAGCAGCTCTTGGACAGTCAACACTGAAGCTTTCTTT. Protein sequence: CASSSWTVNTEAFF.